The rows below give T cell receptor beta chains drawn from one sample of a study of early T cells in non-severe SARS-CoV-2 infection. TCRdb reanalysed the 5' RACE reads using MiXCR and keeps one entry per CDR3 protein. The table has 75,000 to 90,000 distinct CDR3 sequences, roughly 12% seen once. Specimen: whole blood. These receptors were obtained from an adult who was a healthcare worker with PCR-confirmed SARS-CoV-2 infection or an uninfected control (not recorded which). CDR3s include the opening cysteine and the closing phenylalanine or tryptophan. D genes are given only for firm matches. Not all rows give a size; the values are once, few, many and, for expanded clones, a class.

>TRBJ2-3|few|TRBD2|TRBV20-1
CSARLLAGGPTDTQYF
TGCAGTGCTAGGCTGCTAGCGGGGGGGCCCACAGATACGCAGTATTTT
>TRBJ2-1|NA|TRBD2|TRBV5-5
CASSLYSREDNEQFF
TGTGCCAGCAGCTTGTATTCCCGGGAGGACAATGAGCAGTTCTTC
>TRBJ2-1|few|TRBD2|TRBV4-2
CASSHPAGTSGGVSNEQFF
TGTGCCAGCAGCCATCCAGCAGGGACTAGCGGGGGGGTAAGCAATGAGCAGTTCTTC
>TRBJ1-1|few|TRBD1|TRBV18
CASSPTGNVEAFF
TGTGCCAGCTCACCGACAGGGAACGTTGAAGCTTTCTTT
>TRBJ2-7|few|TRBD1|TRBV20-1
CSATGGSYEQYF
TGCAGTGCTACAGGGGGCAGCTACGAGCAGTACTTC
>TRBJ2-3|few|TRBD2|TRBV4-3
CASCQRGRSGGRADTQYF
TGCGCCAGCTGCCAAAGAGGTCGGAGCGGGGGACGAGCAGATACGCAGTATTTT
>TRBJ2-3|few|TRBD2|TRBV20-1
CSAREWSSGASTDTQYF
TGCAGTGCTAGAGAATGGTCTAGCGGGGCTAGCACAGATACGCAGTATTTT
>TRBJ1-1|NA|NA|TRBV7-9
CASSPGSPLEAFF
TGTGCCAGCAGCCCAGGGAGCCCTCTTGAAGCTTTCTTT
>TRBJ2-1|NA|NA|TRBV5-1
CASSLQNNEQFF
TGCGCCAGCAGCTTGCAGAACAATGAGCAGTTCTTC
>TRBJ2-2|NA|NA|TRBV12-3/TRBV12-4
CASRADSYTGELFF
TGTGCCAGCAGAGCGGACAGCTACACCGGGGAGCTGTTTTTT
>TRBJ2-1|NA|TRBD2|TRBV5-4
CASSQKGASGTSSSYNEQFF
TGTGCCAGCAGCCAAAAAGGGGCTAGCGGGACCTCGAGCTCCTACAATGAGCAGTTCTTC
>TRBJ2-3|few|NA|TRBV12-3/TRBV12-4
CASSLPYDVSSTDTQYF
TGTGCCAGCAGCCTTCCCTATGACGTTTCTAGCACAGATACGCAGTATTTT
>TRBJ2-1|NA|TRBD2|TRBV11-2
CASSLVAGGPYNEQFF
TGTGCCAGCAGCTTAGTGGCGGGGGGACCTTACAATGAGCAGTTCTTC
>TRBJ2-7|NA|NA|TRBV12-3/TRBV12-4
CASSSRGRISYEQYF
TGTGCCAGCAGTTCCCGAGGCCGGATCTCCTACGAGCAGTACTTC
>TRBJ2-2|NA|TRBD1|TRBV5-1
CASSTRDRGAGELFF
TGCGCCAGCAGCACCCGGGACAGGGGTGCCGGGGAGCTGTTTTTT
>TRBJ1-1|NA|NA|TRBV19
CASSMTVGGTEAFF
TGTGCCAGTAGTATGACAGTTGGTGGCACTGAAGCTTTCTTT
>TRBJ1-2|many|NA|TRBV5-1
CAGSSHLAHQDSAGYTF
TGCGCCGGCAGCTCACACCTCGCTCATCAGGATTCGGCTGGCTACACCTTC
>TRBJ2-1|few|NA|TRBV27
CASRRSRDGPYNEQFF
TGTGCCAGCAGACGTTCCCGGGACGGTCCCTACAATGAGCAGTTCTTC
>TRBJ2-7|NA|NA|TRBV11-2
CASSFVGGTAHEQYF
TGTGCCAGCAGCTTCGTAGGGGGGACAGCCCACGAGCAGTACTTC
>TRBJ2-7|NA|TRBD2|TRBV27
CASSFRSGSSYEQYF
TGTGCCAGCAGTTTCCGGAGCGGGAGTTCCTACGAGCAGTACTTC
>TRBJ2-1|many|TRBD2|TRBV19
CASRAGGPFHNEQFF
TGTGCCAGTAGGGCGGGAGGGCCGTTCCACAATGAGCAGTTCTTC
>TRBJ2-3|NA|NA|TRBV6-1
CATSGGGHTDTQYF
TGTGCCACCTCGGGAGGGGGCCACACAGATACGCAGTATTTT
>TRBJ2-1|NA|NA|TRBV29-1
CSVEVYSISSYNEQFF
TGCAGCGTTGAAGTTTACTCCATTAGCTCCTACAATGAGCAGTTCTTC
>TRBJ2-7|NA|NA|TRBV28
CASSSVPSLDYEQYF
TGTGCCAGCAGTTCGGTCCCGAGCCTGGACTACGAGCAGTACTTC
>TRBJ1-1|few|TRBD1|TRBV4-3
CASSRYRGGTEAFF
TGCGCCAGCAGCCGATACAGGGGAGGGACTGAAGCTTTCTTT
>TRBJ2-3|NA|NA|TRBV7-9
CASSLVHDTQYF
TGTGCCAGCAGCTTAGTTCATGATACGCAGTATTTT
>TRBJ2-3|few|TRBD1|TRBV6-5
CASRPWDSNTDTQYF
TGTGCCAGCAGACCCTGGGACAGCAACACAGATACGCAGTATTTT
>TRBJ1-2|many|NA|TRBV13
CASSLGRGVNYGYTF
TGTGCCAGCAGCTTAGGCCGGGGGGTAAACTATGGCTACACCTTC
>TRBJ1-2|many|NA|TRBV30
CAWSKAGGYTF
TGTGCCTGGAGTAAGGCAGGGGGCTACACCTTC
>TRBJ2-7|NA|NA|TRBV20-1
CSASQGRYEQYF
TGCAGTGCTAGCCAGGGCCGCTACGAGCAGTACTTC
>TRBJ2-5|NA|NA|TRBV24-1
CATSDGRRVETQYF
TGTGCCACCAGTGATGGGCGGAGGGTAGAGACCCAGTACTTC
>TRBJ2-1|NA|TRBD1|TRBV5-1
CASSGDSGTGVNEQFF
TGCGCCAGCAGCGGAGACTCCGGGACAGGGGTGAATGAGCAGTTCTTC
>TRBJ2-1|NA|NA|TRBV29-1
CSVGNQGNEQFF
TGCAGCGTGGGAAATCAGGGAAATGAGCAGTTCTTC
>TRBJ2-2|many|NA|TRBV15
CATSPGRIRTGELFF
TGTGCCACCAGCCCGGGACGGATTCGTACCGGGGAGCTGTTTTTT
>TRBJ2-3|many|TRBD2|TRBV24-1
CATSDPTSGGLTDTQYF
TGTGCCACCAGTGATCCAACTAGCGGGGGACTCACAGATACGCAGTATTTT
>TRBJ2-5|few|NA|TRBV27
CASSPRLGETQYF
TGTGCCAGCAGTCCGCGACTAGGAGAGACCCAGTACTTC
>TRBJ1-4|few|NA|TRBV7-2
CASSLAGGAEKLFF
TGTGCCAGCAGCTTAGCGGGCGGGGCGGAAAAACTGTTTTTT
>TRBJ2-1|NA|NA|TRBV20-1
CSAPPVSGPSYNEQFF
TGCAGTGCTCCCCCCGTAAGCGGGCCCTCCTACAATGAGCAGTTCTTC
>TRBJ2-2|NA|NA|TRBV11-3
CASSLSNTGELFF
TGTGCCAGCAGCTTGAGCAACACCGGGGAGCTGTTTTTT
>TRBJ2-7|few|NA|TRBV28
CASSPPDSSYYEQYF
TGTGCCAGCAGCCCCCCAGACTCATCGTACTACGAGCAGTACTTC
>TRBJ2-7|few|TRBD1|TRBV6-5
CASSPLGQSLSYEQYF
TGTGCCAGCAGTCCCTTGGGACAGTCACTCTCCTACGAGCAGTACTTC